Detailed here is one T cell receptor beta chain. Its antigen remains unidentified. The entry originates in a study of cytomegalovirus exposure and HLA in healthy donors. PCR used 60 Vbeta primers and 13 Jbeta primers. Using immunoSEQ multiplex PCR, the repertoire was profiled, and TCRdb retains in-frame clones only, with some absent. The sample lists approximately 130,000 clones; around three fifths were seen once. With 6 bases clipped from V and 7 bases from J, the junction kept 8 bases outside the gene matches. Germline CDR1 is MNHEY and CDR2 is SVGAGI. This CDR3 has 13 residues. Overall study findings and caveats: HLA alleles were associated with some 16,000 TCR beta sequences in a later analysis at 0.05 false discovery rate. About 87% or about 30% of the time was how often most TCR beta V segments were productive, according to an earlier analysis. Differences between HLA loci emerged in a later analysis of TCR association rates, with DRB1 most and HLA-C fewest.

The chain recombines TRBV6-5 with TRBJ2-5, with 7 bases that match TRBD1. The specimen sequenced was PBMCs. The sequence was collected from a woman aged 40 to 55 in good health and CMV-seronegative. This CDR3 is CASSYRGRGTQYF. CDR3 nucleotides: TGTGCCAGCAGCTACAGGGGCCGAGGGACCCAGTACTTC.